This T cell receptor beta chain was retrieved from a study of technical replicates of blood from a handful of donors. The method was immunoSEQ multiplex PCR; TCRdb's version includes in-frame clones alone and lacks a portion of them. The table records tens of thousands of clones, around nine tenths of them present only once. This clone was counted only a few times. This receptor was obtained from a human donor in good health. Some clones in this sample may be carry-over from other donors' samples. What was sequenced was PBMCs.

CDR3 sequence (DNA): TGTGCCAGCAGCTTGGGAGCGGGGGCCCAAGAGACCCAGTACTTC. Encoded protein: CASSLGAGAQETQYF. The V and J genes are TRBV7-2 and TRBJ2-5; 8 bases are a match to TRBD2. V was pared by 3 bases and J by 1 base, with 4 bases of the junction left unmatched. This CDR3 contains 15 residues. The germline gives CDR1 SGHTA, CDR2 FQGNSA.